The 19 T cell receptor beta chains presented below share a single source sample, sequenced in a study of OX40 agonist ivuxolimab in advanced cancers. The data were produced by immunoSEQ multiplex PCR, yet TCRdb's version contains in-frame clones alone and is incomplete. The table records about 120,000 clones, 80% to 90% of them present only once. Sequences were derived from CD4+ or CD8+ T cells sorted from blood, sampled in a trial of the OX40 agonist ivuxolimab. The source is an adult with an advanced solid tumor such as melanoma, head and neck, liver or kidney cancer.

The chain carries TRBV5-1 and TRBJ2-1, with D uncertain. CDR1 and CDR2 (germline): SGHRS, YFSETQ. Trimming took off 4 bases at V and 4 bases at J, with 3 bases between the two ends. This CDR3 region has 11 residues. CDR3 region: CASSLYNEQFF. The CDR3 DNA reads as TGCGCCAGCAGCCTGTACAATGAGCAGTTCTTC.

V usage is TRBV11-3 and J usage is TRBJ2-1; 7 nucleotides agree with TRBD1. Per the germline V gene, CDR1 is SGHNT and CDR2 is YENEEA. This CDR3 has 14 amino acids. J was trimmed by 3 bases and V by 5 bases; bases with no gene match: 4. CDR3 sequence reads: CASSLRQGYNEQFF. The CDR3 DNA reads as TGTGCCAGCAGCCTAAGACAGGGCTACAATGAGCAGTTCTTC.

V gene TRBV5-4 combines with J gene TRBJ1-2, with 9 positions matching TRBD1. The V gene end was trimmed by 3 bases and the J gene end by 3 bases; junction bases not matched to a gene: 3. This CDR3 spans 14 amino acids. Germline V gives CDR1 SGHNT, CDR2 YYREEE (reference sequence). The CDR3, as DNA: TGTGCCAGCAGCTCGGACAGGGGTTACTATGGCTACACCTTC. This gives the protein CASSSDRGYYGYTF.

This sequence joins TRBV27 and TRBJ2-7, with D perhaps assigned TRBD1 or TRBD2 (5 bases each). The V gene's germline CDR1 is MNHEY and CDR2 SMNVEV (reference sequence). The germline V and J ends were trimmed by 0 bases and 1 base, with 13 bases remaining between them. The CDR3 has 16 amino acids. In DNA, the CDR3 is TGTGCCAGCAGTTTATCCGGGACCATTAGGTCCTACGAGCAGTACTTC. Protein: CASSLSGTIRSYEQYF.

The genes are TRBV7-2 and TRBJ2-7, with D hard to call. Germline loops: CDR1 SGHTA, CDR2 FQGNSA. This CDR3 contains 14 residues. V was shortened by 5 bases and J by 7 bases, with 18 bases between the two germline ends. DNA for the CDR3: TGTGCCAGCAGCCCCGGCTTCCCCGAAAGGGAGCAGTACTTC. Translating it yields CASSPGFPEREQYF.

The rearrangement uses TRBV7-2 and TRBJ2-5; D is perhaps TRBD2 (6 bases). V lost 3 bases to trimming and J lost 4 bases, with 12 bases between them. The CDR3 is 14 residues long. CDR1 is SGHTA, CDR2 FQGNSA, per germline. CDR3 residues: CASSFLGGLETQYF. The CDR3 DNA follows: TGTGCCAGCAGCTTTCTGGGGGGTCTAGAGACCCAGTACTTC.

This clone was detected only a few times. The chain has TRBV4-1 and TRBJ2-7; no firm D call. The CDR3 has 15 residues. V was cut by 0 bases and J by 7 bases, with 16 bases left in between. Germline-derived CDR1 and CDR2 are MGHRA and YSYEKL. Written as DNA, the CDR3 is TGCGCCAGCAGCCAAGATCATCACAATGGGCGGGAGCAGTACTTC. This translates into CASSQDHHNGREQYF.

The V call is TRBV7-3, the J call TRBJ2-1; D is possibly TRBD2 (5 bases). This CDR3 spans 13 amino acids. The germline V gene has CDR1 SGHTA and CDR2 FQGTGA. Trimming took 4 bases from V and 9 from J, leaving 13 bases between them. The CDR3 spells CASSYARDGEQFF. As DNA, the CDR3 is TGTGCCAGCAGCTACGCCCGGGATGGTGAGCAGTTCTTC.

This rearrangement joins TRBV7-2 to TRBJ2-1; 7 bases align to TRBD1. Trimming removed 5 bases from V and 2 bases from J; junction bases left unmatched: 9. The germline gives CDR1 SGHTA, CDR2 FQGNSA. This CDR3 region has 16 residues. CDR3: CASSLKRGLAYNEQFF. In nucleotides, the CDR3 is TGTGCCAGCAGCCTAAAAAGGGGGCTAGCCTACAATGAGCAGTTCTTC. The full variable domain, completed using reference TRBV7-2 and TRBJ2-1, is GAGVSQSPSNKVTEKGKDVELRCDPISGHTALYWYRQSLGQGLEFLIYFQGNSAPDKSGLPSDRFSAERTGGSVSTLTIQRTQQEDSAVYLCASSLKRGLAYNEQFFGPGTRLTVL.

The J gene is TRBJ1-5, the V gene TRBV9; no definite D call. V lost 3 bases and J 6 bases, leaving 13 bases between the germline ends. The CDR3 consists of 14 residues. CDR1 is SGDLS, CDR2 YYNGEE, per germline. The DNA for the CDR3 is TGTGCCAGCAGCGCCTCTTTTGGTTTTCAGCCCCAGCATTTT. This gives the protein CASSASFGFQPQHF.

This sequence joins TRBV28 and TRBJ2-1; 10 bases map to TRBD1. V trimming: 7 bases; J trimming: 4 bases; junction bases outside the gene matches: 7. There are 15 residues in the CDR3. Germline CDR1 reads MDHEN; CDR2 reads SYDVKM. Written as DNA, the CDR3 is TGTGCCAGCACCTCCCCGGGACAGGGGTACAATGAGCAGTTCTTC. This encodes CASTSPGQGYNEQFF.

The CDR3 DNA reads as TGTGCCAGCAGCTGGGGGTGGTGGTCGACTGAAGCTTTCTTT. It encodes CASSWGWWSTEAFF. V gene TRBV11-2 combines with J gene TRBJ1-1; D perhaps matches TRBD1 (5 bases). The CDR3 is made up of 14 amino acids. Looked up from germline, CDR1 is SGHAT and CDR2 is FQNNGV. Trimming removed 4 bases from V and 5 bases from J, with 14 bases in between.

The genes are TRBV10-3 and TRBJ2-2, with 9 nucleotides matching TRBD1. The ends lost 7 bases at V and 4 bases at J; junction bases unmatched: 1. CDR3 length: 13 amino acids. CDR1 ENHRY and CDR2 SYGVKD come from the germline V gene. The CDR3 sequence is CAIKGQGTGELFF. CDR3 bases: TGTGCCATCAAGGGACAGGGCACCGGGGAGCTGTTTTTT.

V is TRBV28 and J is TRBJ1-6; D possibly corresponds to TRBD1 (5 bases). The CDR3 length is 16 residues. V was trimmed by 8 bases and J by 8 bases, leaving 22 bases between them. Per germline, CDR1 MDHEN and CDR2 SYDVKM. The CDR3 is CASSRGDSLDDSPLHF. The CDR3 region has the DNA TGTGCCAGCTCAAGGGGAGACTCCCTTGATGATTCACCCCTCCACTTT.

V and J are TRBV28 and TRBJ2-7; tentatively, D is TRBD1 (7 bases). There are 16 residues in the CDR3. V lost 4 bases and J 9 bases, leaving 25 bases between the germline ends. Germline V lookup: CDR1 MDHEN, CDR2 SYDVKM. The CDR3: CASSWGDSRGMMRQYF. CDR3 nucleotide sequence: TGTGCCAGCAGTTGGGGGGACAGCCGGGGGATGATGCGGCAGTACTTC. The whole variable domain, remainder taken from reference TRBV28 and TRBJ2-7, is DVKVTQSSRYLVKRTGEKVFLECVQDMDHENMFWYRQDPGLGLRLIYFSYDVKMKEKGDIPEGYSVSREKKERFSLILESASTNQTSMYLCASSWGDSRGMMRQYFGPGTRLTVT.

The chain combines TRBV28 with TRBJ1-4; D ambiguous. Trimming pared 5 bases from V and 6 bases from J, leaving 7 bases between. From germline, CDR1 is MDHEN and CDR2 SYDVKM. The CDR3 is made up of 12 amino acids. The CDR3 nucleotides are TGTGCCAGCAGTCTCTACCATGAAAAACTGTTTTTT. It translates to CASSLYHEKLFF. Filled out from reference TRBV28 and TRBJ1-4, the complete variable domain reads DVKVTQSSRYLVKRTGEKVFLECVQDMDHENMFWYRQDPGLGLRLIYFSYDVKMKEKGDIPEGYSVSREKKERFSLILESASTNQTSMYLCASSLYHEKLFFGSGTQLSVL.

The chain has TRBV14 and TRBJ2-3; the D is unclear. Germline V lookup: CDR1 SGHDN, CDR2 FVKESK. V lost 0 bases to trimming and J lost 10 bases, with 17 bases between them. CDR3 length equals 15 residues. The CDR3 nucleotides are TGTGCCAGCAGCCAAGATACCCCCCCCAGTTTATCGCAGTATTTT. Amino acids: CASSQDTPPSLSQYF.

CDR3: CASRPTSGVPEQYF. The DNA of the CDR3 is TGTGCCAGCAGGCCAACTAGCGGGGTTCCCGAGCAGTACTTC. V and J are TRBV28 and TRBJ2-7, with 10 positions matching TRBD2. CDR1 and CDR2 from the germline V gene are MDHEN and SYDVKM. The CDR3 runs to 14 residues. V shed 6 bases and J 6 bases; nucleotides not matched to a gene: 8.

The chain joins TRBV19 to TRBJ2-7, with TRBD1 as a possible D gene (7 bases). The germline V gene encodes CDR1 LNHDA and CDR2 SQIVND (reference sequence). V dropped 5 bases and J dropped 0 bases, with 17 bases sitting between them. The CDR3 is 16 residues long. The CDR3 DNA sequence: TGTGCCAGTAGTTCCCAGGGGGGACTTTTCTCCTACGAGCAGTACTTC. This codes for CASSSQGGLFSYEQYF.